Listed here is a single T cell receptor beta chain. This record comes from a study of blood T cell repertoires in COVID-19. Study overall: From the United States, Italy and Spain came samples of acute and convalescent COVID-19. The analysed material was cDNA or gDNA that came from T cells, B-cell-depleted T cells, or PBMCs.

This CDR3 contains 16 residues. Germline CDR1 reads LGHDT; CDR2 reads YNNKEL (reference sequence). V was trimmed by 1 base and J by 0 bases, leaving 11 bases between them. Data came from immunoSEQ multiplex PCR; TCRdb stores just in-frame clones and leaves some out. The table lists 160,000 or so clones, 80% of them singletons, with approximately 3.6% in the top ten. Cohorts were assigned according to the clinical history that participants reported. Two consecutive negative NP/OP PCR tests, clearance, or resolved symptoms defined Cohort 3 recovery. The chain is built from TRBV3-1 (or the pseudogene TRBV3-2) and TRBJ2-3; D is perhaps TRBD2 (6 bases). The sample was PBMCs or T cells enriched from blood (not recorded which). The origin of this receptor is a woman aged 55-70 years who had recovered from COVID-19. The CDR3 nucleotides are TGTGCCAGCAGCCAAGCGCCGGGACTGAGCACAGATACGCAGTATTTT. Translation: CASSQAPGLSTDTQYF.